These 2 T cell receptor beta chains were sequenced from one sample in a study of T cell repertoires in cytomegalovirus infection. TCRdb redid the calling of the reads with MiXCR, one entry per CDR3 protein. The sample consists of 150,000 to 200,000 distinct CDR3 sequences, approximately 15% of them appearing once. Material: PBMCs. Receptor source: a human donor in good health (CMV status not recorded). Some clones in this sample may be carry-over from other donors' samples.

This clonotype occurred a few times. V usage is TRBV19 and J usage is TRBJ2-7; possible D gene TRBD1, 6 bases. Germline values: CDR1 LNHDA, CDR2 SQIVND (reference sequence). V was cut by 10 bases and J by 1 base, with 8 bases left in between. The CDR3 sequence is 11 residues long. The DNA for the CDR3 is TGTGCCACTGGACAGTCCTACGAGCAGTACTTC. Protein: CATGQSYEQYF.

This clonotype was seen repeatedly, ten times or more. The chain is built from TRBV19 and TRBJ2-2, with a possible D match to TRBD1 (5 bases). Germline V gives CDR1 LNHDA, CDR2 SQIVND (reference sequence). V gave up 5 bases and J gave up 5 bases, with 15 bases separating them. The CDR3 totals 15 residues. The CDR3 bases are TGTGCCAGTAGTCCACAAAGGGCAGGGACCGGGGAGCTGTTTTTT. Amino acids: CASSPQRAGTGELFF. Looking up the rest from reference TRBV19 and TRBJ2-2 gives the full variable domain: DGGITQSPKYLFRKEGQNVTLSCEQNLNHDAMYWYRQDPGQGLRLIYYSQIVNDFQKGDIAEGYSVSREKKESFPLTVTSAQKNPTAFYLCASSPQRAGTGELFFGEGSRLTVL.